This is a list of T cell receptor beta chains from one sample in a study of cytomegalovirus exposure and HLA in healthy donors. Repertoires were generated with immunoSEQ multiplex PCR, while TCRdb's copy carries only in-frame clones and drops some. The data hold some 190,000 clones, with 70% to 80% observed a single time. The sequencing sample was made of PBMCs. Receptor source: a man in his late teens or twenties in good health and CMV-seronegative. The CDR3 runs from the conserved cysteine through the conserved F or W. D genes are given only for firm matches. A clone size is listed for some rows: how often the clone was seen (once, few, many), or a class if it is expanded.

V	size	D	J	DNA	CDR3
TRBV14	.	TRBD2	TRBJ2-3	TGTGCCAGCAGCCGGCGGCGGGAGGAGGAGGCGGGGCACACGCAGTATTTT	CASSRRREEEAGHTQYF
TRBV27	few	.	TRBJ1-1	TGTGCCAGCACCCTAAGGCCCCCAGGGTTGAACACTGAAGCTTTCTTT	CASTLRPPGLNTEAFF
TRBV6-6	.	.	TRBJ1-4	TGTGCCAGCAGCCCCCCGGAGGAAAAACTGTTTTTT	CASSPPEEKLFF
TRBV28	.	TRBD1	TRBJ2-7	TGTGCCAGCAGTTTAAGACAGGGTTTGGGGGTCTACGAGCAGTACTTC	CASSLRQGLGVYEQYF
TRBV5-4	.	.	TRBJ2-5	TGTGCCAGCAGCCGGGGTGGTCAAGAGACCCAGTACTTC	CASSRGGQETQYF
TRBV9	once	.	TRBJ1-1	TGTGCCAGCAGCCCGAGGCACACTGAAGCTTTCTTT	CASSPRHTEAFF
TRBV28	few	.	TRBJ2-6	TGTGCCAGCAGCCACACGTCCCGGGACATCCACGTCCTGACTTTC	CASSHTSRDIHVLTF
TRBV5-4	.	.	TRBJ2-7	TGTGCCAGCAGCTTAACCGGGAACTACGAGCAGTACTTC	CASSLTGNYEQYF
TRBV5-1	.	TRBD1	TRBJ2-7	TGCGCCAGCAGCTCGGGACAGGGTCCCTACGAGCAGTACTTC	CASSSGQGPYEQYF
TRBV25-1	.	TRBD1	TRBJ1-1	TGTGCCAGCAGTGATCCCGGGACAGGCTTGCTCACTGAAGCTTTCTTT	CASSDPGTGLLTEAFF
TRBV19	.	TRBD1	TRBJ2-7	TGTGCCACTAAGACAGGGACCTACGAGCAGTACTTC	CATKTGTYEQYF